This is a list of T cell receptor beta chains from one sample in a study of blood T cells in healthy people across ages. TCRdb recomputed calls from the 5' RACE reads with MiXCR, one row per CDR3 protein. Of some 760,000 distinct CDR3 sequences in the sample, approximately 25% are singletons; the top ten hold under 4.5%. The sample was also reused in another study, on T cells of mothers and their children.

Sequencing used blood. The receptor source for this set is a boy younger than 18 in good health. Each CDR3 is given with its conserved first and last residue. Fields, in order: CDR3 length, clone size, D gene, V gene, J gene, CDR3 protein, CDR3 DNA. D genes are given only for firm matches. Clone size is given for some rows only: seen once, a few or many times, or a class if the clone is expanded.

>16|NA|TRBD1|TRBV4-3|TRBJ2-7
CASSQDPGGIAYEQYF
TGCGCCAGCAGCCAAGATCCAGGGGGCATCGCCTACGAGCAGTACTTC
>13|few|NA|TRBV14|TRBJ2-5
CASNQVRQETQYF
TGTGCCAGCAACCAAGTGAGGCAAGAGACCCAGTACTTC
>13|few|NA|TRBV12-3/TRBV12-4|TRBJ1-1
CASSLGQGRVAFF
TGTGCCAGCAGTTTAGGCCAGGGACGGGTAGCTTTCTTT
>15|few|NA|TRBV15|TRBJ2-1
CATSRDREPYNEQFF
TGTGCCACCAGCAGAGATAGGGAGCCTTACAATGAGCAGTTCTTC
>14|NA|TRBD1|TRBV5-6|TRBJ2-2
CASSPGQGSGELFF
TGTGCCAGCAGCCCGGGACAGGGGTCCGGGGAGCTGTTTTTT
>15|few|TRBD1|TRBV19|TRBJ1-5
CASSITFRGNQPQHF
TGTGCCAGTAGTATTACATTCAGGGGGAATCAGCCCCAGCATTTT
>16|NA|NA|TRBV7-2|TRBJ2-5
CASSPRDGGARETQYF
TGTGCCAGCAGCCCAAGGGACGGGGGAGCAAGAGAGACCCAGTACTTC
>15|NA|NA|TRBV12-5|TRBJ2-3
CASGSHLRGADTQYF
TGTGCTAGTGGTTCCCACCTGAGGGGGGCAGATACGCAGTATTTT
>17|NA|TRBD1|TRBV28|TRBJ1-5
CASSYAGTGGVDQPQHF
TGTGCCAGCAGTTACGCCGGGACAGGGGGCGTCGATCAGCCCCAGCATTTT
>12|NA|NA|TRBV29-1|TRBJ1-1
CSVGAGITEAFF
TGCAGCGTTGGGGCAGGGATCACTGAAGCTTTCTTT
>16|few|TRBD2|TRBV7-6|TRBJ2-5
CASSIWSGVGGETQYF
TGTGCCAGCAGCATTTGGAGCGGGGTGGGCGGAGAGACCCAGTACTTC
>15|NA|NA|TRBV9|TRBJ1-2
CASSPPAGKTHGYTF
TGTGCCAGCAGCCCTCCGGCGGGGAAGACACATGGCTACACCTTC
>15|NA|NA|TRBV27|TRBJ1-6
CASSHRGGYNSPLHF
TGTGCCAGCAGTCATAGGGGGGGGTATAATTCACCCCTCCACTTT